Reported below is one TCR beta chain. Its antigen has not been determined. Per-base qualities were not stored, and no clone one base away is much larger. Participants in the prospective study were enrolled through a virtual design, were aged roughly 18 to 100 years, and lived in roughly 24 United States geographic areas. In the prospective study, participants were assigned to cohorts based on the clinical history participants reported in a screening survey and a study questionnaire. For ImmuneRACE Cohort 3, a participant was defined as recovered based on two consecutive negative NP/OP PCR tests, clearance by a healthcare professional, or resolution of symptoms. In the prospective study, mobile phlebotomists collected whole blood, serum and a nasopharyngeal or oropharyngeal swab from each participant. Additional blood draws and questionnaires over an approximately 2-month period could optionally be provided by prospective study participants. Before DNA extraction, blood samples from the prospective study were shipped at room temperature or frozen.

This record comes from a study of blood T cell repertoires in COVID-19 (dated by TCRdb to 2020 to 2021). Background on the whole study: Samples covering the acute and convalescent phases of COVID-19 were provided by collaborators in the United States, Italy and Spain. The prospective study material was composed of cDNA or gDNA derived from T cells, B-cell-depleted T cells, or PBMCs. The dataset comprised deeply sampled blood TCRbeta repertoires from subjects exposed to, actively infected with, or recovered from COVID-19. A freely available public database, intended as a resource for researchers studying the immune response to SARS-CoV-2, is where the repertoires were released. Samples were obtained from the ongoing ImmuneRACE study (first 160 participants) and from over 1,000 subjects provided by 6 global collaborators. The sample metadata nearly always contained a de-identified subject ID, COVID-19 status, age in years and sex. Where available, HLA class I and class II types were taken from metadata supplied by the sample provider and were not determined by assay-based typing.

TCRbeta CDR3 regions were amplified from genomic DNA using the immunoSEQ Assay, a bias-controlled multiplex PCR. Concerning the study's data processing: The number of nucleated cells in each sample was estimated from the amplification of reference gene primers within the assay. To quantify the absolute abundance of each unique TCRbeta CDR3 rearrangement, sequence reads were collapsed and filtered. For each sample, productive Simpson clonality was calculated as the square root of Simpson's diversity index over productive rearrangements. TCRdb took this table from immuneACCESS and kept in-frame rearrangements with V and J called. Such tables lack part of the clones; where checked against another copy, unresolved V genes explain under half of the gap, and the rest is unexplained. D and trimming come from the DNA, and the V and J calls and clone size come from that table. In all, the sample holds roughly 360,000 clones, and about 89% of those were seen once. The ten largest account for 1% to 1.5% of the sample.

What the work shows at the level of the full study, not this receptor alone: The amount of clinical and demographic metadata varied by source and participant and was provided uncurated.

The CDR3 numbers 13 residues from cysteine through phenylalanine. CDR3 DNA is the only sequence kept; it has 39 bases, read in frame from the first base. CDR1 and CDR2, per the germline V gene, are LGHNA and YSLEER. V is pared back by 1 base and J by 7 bases, with 8 bases lying between the germline termini. The clonotype originates from a man younger than 40 who had recovered from COVID-19. Sample: PBMCs or T cells enriched from blood (not recorded which). The chain was built from TRBV4-3 and TRBJ2-1; the D gene remains uncertain. The nucleotide sequence reads as follows: TGCGCCAGCAGCCAAGTGCTAGGAAATGAGCAGTTCTTC. It encodes CASSQVLGNEQFF.